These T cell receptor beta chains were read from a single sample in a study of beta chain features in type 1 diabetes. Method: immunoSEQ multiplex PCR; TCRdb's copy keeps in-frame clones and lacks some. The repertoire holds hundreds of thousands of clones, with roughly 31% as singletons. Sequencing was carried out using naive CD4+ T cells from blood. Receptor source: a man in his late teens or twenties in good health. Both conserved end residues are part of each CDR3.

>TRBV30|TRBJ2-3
CAWGTMGLATDTQYF
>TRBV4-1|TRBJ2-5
CASSQEQGSETQYF
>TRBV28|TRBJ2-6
CASSLSGSGANVLTF
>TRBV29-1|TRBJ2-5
CSVDGKAGPQETQYF
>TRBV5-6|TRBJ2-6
CASSPTGAGANVLTF
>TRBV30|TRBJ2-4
CAWSLRGSKNIQYF
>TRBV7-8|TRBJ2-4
CASSLRGWAPGDVAKNIQYF
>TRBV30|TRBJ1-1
CAWSSRQGREAFF
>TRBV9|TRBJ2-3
CASSVRAGTSTDTQYF
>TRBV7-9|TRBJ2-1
CASSLGLAGVSGEQFF
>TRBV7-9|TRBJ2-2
CASSFQGARTGELFF
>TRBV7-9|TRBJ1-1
CASSLTGLGTEAFF
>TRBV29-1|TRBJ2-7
CSVALGQHSYEQYF
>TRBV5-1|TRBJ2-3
CASGKEGTDTQYF
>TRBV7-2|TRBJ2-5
CASSPQTWGETQYF
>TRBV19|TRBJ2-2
CASSTPGQGNTGELFF
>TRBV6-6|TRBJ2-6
CASSYLGTGANVLTF
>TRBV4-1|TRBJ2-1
CASSQGRNNEQFF
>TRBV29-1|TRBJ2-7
CSVAFLGFPYEQYF
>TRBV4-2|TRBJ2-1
CASSQVKASVKDNEQFF
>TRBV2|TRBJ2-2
CASRGQGGAGELFF
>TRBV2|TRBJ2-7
CASSAQTGNSYEQYF
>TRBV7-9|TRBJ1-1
CASSVQAANTEAFF
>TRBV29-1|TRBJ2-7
CSVGPGLNYEQYF
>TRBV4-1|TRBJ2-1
CASSQEGLRLSYNEQFF
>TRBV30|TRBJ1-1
CAWRKGIAEAFF
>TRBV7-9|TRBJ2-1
CASSFRIAAYNEQFF
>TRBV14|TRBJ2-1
CASSPGQLKDEQFF
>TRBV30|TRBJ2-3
CAWSYSGRGADTQYF
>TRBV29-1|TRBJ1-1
CSVTGTGRGTEAFF
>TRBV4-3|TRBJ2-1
CASSQASGRGNEQFF
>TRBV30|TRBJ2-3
CAWALTSGSTDTQYF
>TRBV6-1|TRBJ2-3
CASSPLVSDTQYF
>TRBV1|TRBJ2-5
CTSLTAGGPHQETQYF
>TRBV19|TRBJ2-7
CASSILVQGNYEQYF
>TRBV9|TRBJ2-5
CASSVLPDSQETQYF
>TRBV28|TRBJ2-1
CASSLGSSYNEQFF
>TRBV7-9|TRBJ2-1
CASSSPVMVGYNEQFF
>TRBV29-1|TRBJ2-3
CSVSSGSGTQYF
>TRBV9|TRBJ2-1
CASSASSGLYNEQFF
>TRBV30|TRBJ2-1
CAWSVPDRGRNEQFF
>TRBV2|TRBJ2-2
CASSAGPSGELFF
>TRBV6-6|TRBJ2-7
CASSDNSGRAYEQYF
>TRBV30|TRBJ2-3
CAWSVRGRGRRDTQYF
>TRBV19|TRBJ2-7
CASSSDYRSYEQYF
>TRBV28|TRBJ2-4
CASSPYGQGDKNIQYF
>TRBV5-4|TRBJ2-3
CASPSGWVGDTQYF
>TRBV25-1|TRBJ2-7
CASSESGRSYEQYF
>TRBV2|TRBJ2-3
CASSEARTDTQYF
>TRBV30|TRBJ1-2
CAWSPLGLYGYTF
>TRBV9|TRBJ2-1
CASSVSPVGEQFF
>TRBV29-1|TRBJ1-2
CSVESDRRLDYTF